This entry concerns a single TCR beta chain. The antigen is not known. Germline CDR1 SGHTA, CDR2 FQGNSA. The V and J ends lost 1 base and 11 bases respectively, with 14 bases between them. The CDR3 runs to 13 residues. PCR was performed using 60 Vbeta and 13 Jbeta primers. Authors' analysis steps: Roughly 80 million unique TCR beta chains, 9 million to 11 million shared, were counted in a later analysis. The table came from immunoSEQ multiplex PCR; TCRdb's copy has only in-frame clones and leaves some out. Clone size and the V and J calls come from that table; the DNA yielded D and trimming. Of roughly 100,000 clones in the sample, 60% to 80% are singletons; the top ten hold around a tenth. This record comes from a study of cytomegalovirus exposure and HLA in healthy donors. Study-level results: Most of the TCR beta V segments (in an earlier analysis) were productive either about 87% or about 30% of the time.

The chain joins TRBV7-2 to TRBJ1-2; weak D call: TRBD1 (5 bases). Sequenced material: PBMCs. This TCR derives from a male donor in good health and CMV-seropositive. The CDR3 DNA reads TGTGCCAGCAGCTTAGAAGTAGGCAGGGTGTACACCTTC. It yields the protein CASSLEVGRVYTF.